These 24 T cell receptor beta chains were sequenced from one sample in a study of cytomegalovirus exposure and HLA in healthy donors. Researchers ran the PCR with 60 Vbeta and 13 Jbeta primers. Only in-frame clones appear in the TCRdb table, and some are missing; sequencing was by immunoSEQ multiplex PCR. The sample has around 70,000 clones, about 78% seen once; the top ten hold around 3%. Sequenced input: PBMCs. The receptor source for this set is a girl under 18 in good health and CMV-seropositive.

The rearrangement uses TRBV2 and TRBJ2-5, with TRBD2 matching over 11 bases. The V and J ends lost 2 bases and 7 bases, in that order; junction bases with no gene match: 9. Per germline, CDR1 SNHLY and CDR2 FYNNEI. The CDR3 totals 16 residues. CDR3 bases: TGTGCCAGCAGTGAAATGGTAGCGGGAGGGCTGGGGACCCAGTACTTC. It encodes CASSEMVAGGLGTQYF.

V and J are TRBV6-5 and TRBJ1-1, with D unclear. Germline CDR1 and CDR2: MNHEY and SVGAGI. Trimming shortened V by 1 base and J by 6 bases, and 9 bases separated the two germline ends. The CDR3 is 13 residues long. CDR3 in DNA: TGTGCCAGCAGTTACTTATTGAGGGCTGAAGCTTTCTTT. This sequence encodes CASSYLLRAEAFF.

V gene TRBV28 combines with J gene TRBJ2-7, with 7 bases matching TRBD1. From germline, CDR1 is MDHEN and CDR2 SYDVKM. The CDR3 loop spans 14 amino acids. V lost 2 bases and J lost 3; bases outside the gene matches: 4. The CDR3 DNA reads TGTGCCAGCAGTTTAACAGGGGACCTCTACGAGCAGTACTTC. Amino acid sequence: CASSLTGDLYEQYF. Based on the CDR3 plus reference TRBV28 and TRBJ2-7, the full variable domain is DVKVTQSSRYLVKRTGEKVFLECVQDMDHENMFWYRQDPGLGLRLIYFSYDVKMKEKGDIPEGYSVSREKKERFSLILESASTNQTSMYLCASSLTGDLYEQYFGPGTRLTVT.

The chain joins TRBV9 to TRBJ2-7; 10 bases are shared with TRBD2. J gave up 7 bases and V 4 bases, and 8 bases lay outside the gene matches. The germline V gene encodes CDR1 SGDLS and CDR2 YYNGEE. This CDR3 contains 14 residues. The CDR3, as DNA: TGTGCCAGCAGCCCAAGAATAGCGGGAGGTGAGCAGTACTTC. Its protein product is CASSPRIAGGEQYF. Full variable domain (outside the CDR3, taken from reference TRBV9 and TRBJ2-7): DSGVTQTPKHLITATGQRVTLRCSPRSGDLSVYWYQQSLDQGLQFLIQYYNGEERAKGNILERFSAQQFPDLHSELNLSSLELGDSALYFCASSPRIAGGEQYFGPGTRLTVT.

The V and J genes are TRBV5-1 and TRBJ1-6; 7 bases agree with TRBD1. The trim removed 1 base at V and 5 bases at J, leaving 6 bases unmatched. The CDR3 sequence is 16 residues long. Looked up from germline, CDR1 is SGHRS and CDR2 is YFSETQ. The CDR3 DNA sequence: TGCGCCAGCAGCTTGTTAGGGACAGTCAATAATTCACCCCTCCACTTT. Encoded protein: CASSLLGTVNNSPLHF.

V usage is TRBV19 and J usage is TRBJ2-1, with 10 bases matching TRBD2. This CDR3 spans 15 amino acids. Germline trimming cut 3 bases from V and 6 bases from J; bases unmatched to any gene: 5. Germline-derived CDR1 and CDR2 are LNHDA and SQIVND (reference sequence). The DNA for the CDR3 is TGTGCCAGTAGTATGGTAGCGGGGGGCCGCAATGAGCAGTTCTTC. Residues: CASSMVAGGRNEQFF.

The genes are TRBV6-1 and TRBJ2-1; tentatively, D is TRBD2 (5 bases). Per the germline V gene, CDR1 is MNHNS and CDR2 is SASEGT. V was cut by 1 base and J by 8 bases, with 12 bases left in between. The CDR3 has 14 amino acids. CDR3 nucleotides: TGTGCCAGCAGTGAAGGAAGTTTGCGGGATGAGCAGTTCTTC. It yields the protein CASSEGSLRDEQFF.

This clone was seen just once. The gene calls are TRBV29-1 and TRBJ1-2; D uncertain. Per the germline V gene, CDR1 is SQVTM and CDR2 is ANQGSEA. This CDR3 spans 12 amino acids. V was clipped by 0 bases and J by 4 bases, with 6 bases between them. The CDR3 region has the DNA TGCAGCGTTGAAGACACAGCCTATGGCTACACCTTC. This encodes CSVEDTAYGYTF.

This chain links TRBV4-1 with TRBJ2-3, with 14 bases that match TRBD2. The CDR3 is 15 amino acids. Germline V gene data show CDR1 as MGHRA and CDR2 as YSYEKL. The V segment lost 4 bases and the J segment 5 bases; nucleotides outside the gene matches: 2. The CDR3 loop reads CASSPGLAGGDTQYF. CDR3 coding DNA: TGCGCCAGCAGCCCCGGACTAGCGGGAGGAGATACGCAGTATTTT.

This clone was seen only once. The J gene is TRBJ2-1, the V gene TRBV25-1; the D gene is possibly TRBD2 (5 bases). CDR3 length: 16 amino acids. Per the germline V gene, CDR1 is MGHDK and CDR2 is SYGVNS. V lost 8 bases, J lost 4 bases, and 21 bases lay in between. In DNA, the CDR3 is TGTGCCAGCGGACCCGAAAGCGGCCCTACTTACAATGAGCAGTTCTTC. Its translation: CASGPESGPTYNEQFF.

The rearrangement links TRBV29-1 to TRBJ1-1; the D gene is possibly TRBD1 (6 bases). V shed 3 bases and J shed 0 bases, with 11 bases lying between them. From germline, CDR1 is SQVTM and CDR2 ANQGSEA. The CDR3 is made up of 14 amino acids. In DNA form, the CDR3 reads TGCAGCGTTGATAGAAGACAGGTGAACACTGAAGCTTTCTTT. Translating it yields CSVDRRQVNTEAFF.

The V call is TRBV29-1, the J call TRBJ1-2; 9 nucleotides match TRBD1. The length of the CDR3 is 19 residues. Trimming at V came to 3 bases and at J to 4 bases, leaving 21 bases not matched to a gene. Looked up from germline, CDR1 is SQVTM and CDR2 is ANQGSEA. The CDR3 bases are TGCAGCGTTGACCCGATAAAAGACAGGGGGTCTCACTATGGCTATGGCTACACCTTC. Its protein product is CSVDPIKDRGSHYGYGYTF. Looking up the rest from reference TRBV29-1 and TRBJ1-2 gives the full variable domain: SAVISQKPSRDICQRGTSLTIQCQVDSQVTMMFWYRQQPGQSLTLIATANQGSEATYESGFVIDKFPISRPNLTFSTLTVSNMSPEDSSIYLCSVDPIKDRGSHYGYGYTFGSGTRLTVV.

The gene calls are TRBV30 and TRBJ1-2; 9 positions match TRBD1. Trimming removed 7 bases from V and 0 bases from J; junction bases left unmatched: 18. The CDR3 extends over 18 amino acids. The germline CDR1 and CDR2 sequences are GTSNPN and SVGIG (reference sequence). The CDR3 DNA reads as TGTGCCTCGCCAGTGGGTGGACTCGGGACAGGGTCTAACTATGGCTACACCTTC. This translates into CASPVGGLGTGSNYGYTF.

This CDR3 is CASRGTVSNSPLHF. The CDR3 DNA follows: TGTGCCAGCAGGGGGACAGTTAGTAATTCACCCCTCCACTTT. The J gene is TRBJ1-6, the V gene TRBV6-1, with 7 bases that match TRBD1. CDR3 length equals 14 residues. CDR1 is MNHNS and CDR2 is SASEGT in the germline V gene. Trimming took 6 bases from V and 6 from J; bases not matched to a gene: 5.

DNA for the CDR3: TGTGCCAGCAGTTTTGACAGGGGACACGAGCAGTACTTC. As protein: CASSFDRGHEQYF. This chain connects TRBV27 to TRBJ2-7; 8 nucleotides agree with TRBD1. CDR3 length: 13 amino acids. V dropped 3 bases and J dropped 5; count of bases not matched to a gene: 3. Germline V gene sequence: CDR1 MNHEY, CDR2 SMNVEV (reference sequence).

This clone was found a few times. V is TRBV6-1 and J is TRBJ1-6; perhaps TRBD1 as D (6 bases). Germline-derived CDR1 and CDR2 are MNHNS and SASEGT. CDR3 size: 15 residues. The germline V and J ends were trimmed by 0 bases and 10 bases, with 13 bases remaining between them. This CDR3 reads CASSEATGWSSPLHF. In nucleotides, the CDR3 is TGTGCCAGCAGTGAAGCAACAGGGTGGAGCTCACCCCTCCACTTT.

CDR3 loop: CAWNTGGGEQYF. CDR3 coding DNA: TGTGCCTGGAACACGGGGGGTGGGGAGCAGTACTTC. This sequence joins TRBV30 and TRBJ2-7; 7 bases fit TRBD2. There are 12 residues in the CDR3. The trim removed 4 bases at V and 7 bases at J, leaving 7 bases unmatched. Germline lookup yields CDR1 GTSNPN and CDR2 SVGIG (reference sequence).

This clone was seen only a few times. The gene calls are TRBV29-1 and TRBJ1-1; TRBD1 matches at 7 bases. Trimming cost V 3 bases and J 9 bases; bases outside gene matches: 10. The CDR3 consists of 13 residues. From germline, CDR1 is SQVTM and CDR2 ANQGSEA. The CDR3 DNA reads TGCAGCGTTGATATTTGGCCGGGACAGAAAGCTTTCTTT. It specifies CSVDIWPGQKAFF.

This clone was observed once. The chain links TRBV6-1 to TRBJ1-3, with D perhaps matching TRBD1 (5 bases). This CDR3 has 14 amino acids. Looked up from germline, CDR1 is MNHNS and CDR2 is SASEGT. V was cut by 6 bases and J by 0 bases, with 9 bases left in between. In nucleotides, the CDR3 is TGTGCCAGCAGCTTACAGGACTCTGGAAACACCATATATTTT. Protein product: CASSLQDSGNTIYF.

The chain has TRBV4-1 and TRBJ2-7; D remains unclear. V lost 0 bases and J 1 base, leaving 4 bases between the germline ends. The V gene's germline CDR1 is MGHRA and CDR2 YSYEKL. This CDR3 comprises 13 residues. This chain's CDR3 is CASSQDSSYEQYF. The CDR3 bases are TGCGCCAGCAGCCAAGACAGTTCCTACGAGCAGTACTTC.

The rearrangement joins TRBV5-4 to TRBJ1-6; 7 bases are shared with TRBD1. Germline V CDR1 and CDR2: SGHNT, YYREEE (reference sequence). V lost 4 bases, J lost 0 bases, and 7 bases stayed unmatched. The CDR3 has 17 amino acids. CDR3 amino acids: CASSEGQRSSYNSPLHF. CDR3 sequence (DNA): TGTGCCAGCAGCGAGGGACAGCGCAGCTCCTATAATTCACCCCTCCACTTT.

The rearrangement joins TRBV6-1 to TRBJ2-7; D call uncertain. This CDR3 has 15 amino acids. Per germline, CDR1 MNHNS and CDR2 SASEGT. V was pared by 5 bases and J by 2 bases, with 16 bases between. The CDR3 coding sequence is TGTGCCAGCAGTCCTATATTTGGCGGTACCTACGAGCAGTACTTC. Residues: CASSPIFGGTYEQYF.

The chain couples TRBV4-3 to TRBJ1-2, with 9 bases that match TRBD1. The CDR3 length is 18 residues. Per germline, CDR1 LGHNA and CDR2 YSLEER. The junction had 15 bases not matched to a gene; V was cut back by 0 bases and J by 7 bases. CDR3 protein: CASSQDPAGQGRRGGYTF. The CDR3 DNA reads TGCGCCAGCAGCCAAGATCCCGCCGGACAGGGGAGGCGCGGTGGCTACACCTTC.

The chain links TRBV28 to TRBJ1-2; 8 nucleotides match TRBD1. Germline CDR1 MDHEN, CDR2 SYDVKM. CDR3 length equals 14 residues. Germline trimming cut 3 bases from V and 5 bases from J; bases unmatched to any gene: 5. This CDR3 is CASSLGTGLYGYTF. The CDR3 DNA is TGTGCCAGCAGTTTGGGGACAGGCCTTTATGGCTACACCTTC.